The T cell receptor (beta chain) under discussion was sequenced for a study of identical twins. The CDR3 has 12 residues. Trimming stripped 3 bases from V and 3 bases from J, with 3 bases between. In germline, CDR1 is SQVTM, CDR2 ANQGSEA. MiXCR, applied by TCRdb to the 5' RACE reads, yields one record per CDR3 protein. The repertoire holds hundreds of thousands of distinct CDR3 sequences, 20% to 25% seen once, with approximately 2.9% in the top ten. These same records also appear under a second study, on T cells expressing NK-cell markers.

The genes are TRBV29-1 and TRBJ2-6; D not resolved. The sequenced sample consisted of CD4+ T cells sorted from blood. This sequence originates from a woman between 18 and 29 years old in good health. This CDR3 is CSVEFGANVLTF. The CDR3 DNA follows: TGCAGCGTTGAGTTTGGGGCCAACGTCCTGACTTTC. Full variable domain (rest looked up from reference TRBV29-1 and TRBJ2-6): SAVISQKPSRDICQRGTSLTIQCQVDSQVTMMFWYRQQPGQSLTLIATANQGSEATYESGFVIDKFPISRPNLTFSTLTVSNMSPEDSSIYLCSVEFGANVLTFGAGSRLTVL.